This T cell receptor (beta chain) was captured by sequencing in a study of blood T cell repertoires in COVID-19. Study details: From the United States, Italy and Spain came samples of acute and convalescent COVID-19. PBMCs, B-cell-depleted T cells, or T cells were the source of the cDNA or gDNA that made up the material.

Authors' processing steps: The assay estimated nucleated cells by amplifying reference gene primers. The protocol was immunoSEQ multiplex PCR, while the TCRdb copy is restricted to in-frame clones and leaves out a portion. V, J and clone size reflect that table, while D and trimming were determined from the DNA. The sample lists about 370,000 clones; 89% were seen once. This clone showed up just once. J was trimmed by 3 bases and V by 5 bases; bases with no gene match: 11. The CDR3 has 16 residues. Germline V gene lookup returns CDR1 SGHTA and CDR2 FQGTGA. This TCR was sampled from a woman aged 25 to 39 who had recovered from COVID-19. The material sequenced was PBMCs or T cells enriched from blood (not recorded which). The rearrangement links TRBV7-3 to TRBJ2-3; 7 nucleotides agree with TRBD1. The CDR3 coding sequence is TGTGCCAGCAGCCTACAGGGGACCGAAAAGACAGATACGCAGTATTTT. Translated: CASSLQGTEKTDTQYF.